This TCR beta chain derives from a study of blood T cell repertoires in COVID-19. Study at large: Samples taken during acute and convalescent COVID-19 were collected in the United States, Italy and Spain. Sources were T cells, B-cell-depleted T cells, or PBMCs; the material itself was cDNA or gDNA.

This clone was picked up a small number of times. V lost 6 bases and J lost 0, with 10 bases in between. The CDR3 consists of 14 residues. Germline V gene sequence: CDR1 MNHEY, CDR2 SVGAGI. Produced via immunoSEQ multiplex PCR; TCRdb's table is partial and in-frame only. Here the sample spans around 86,000 clones, roughly 91% being singletons. The receptor was isolated from an elderly woman with acute or convalescent COVID-19. The genes are TRBV6-5 and TRBJ2-3; TRBD2 might be the D (6 bases). The material sequenced was peripheral blood. The CDR3 DNA follows: TGTGCCAGCAGGGCCAGCGGGAGCACAGATACGCAGTATTTT. This translates into CASRASGSTDTQYF.